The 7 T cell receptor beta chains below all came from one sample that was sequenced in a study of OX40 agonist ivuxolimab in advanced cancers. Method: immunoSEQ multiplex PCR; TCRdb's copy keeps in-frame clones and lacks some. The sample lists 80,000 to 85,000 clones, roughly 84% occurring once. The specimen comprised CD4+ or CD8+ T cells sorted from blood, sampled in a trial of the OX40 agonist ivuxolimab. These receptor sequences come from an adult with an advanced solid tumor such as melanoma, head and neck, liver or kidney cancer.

This CDR3 reads CASSFWGVADTQYF. CDR3 coding DNA: TGTGCCAGCAGTTTCTGGGGGGTCGCAGATACGCAGTATTTT. The chain uses TRBV27 and TRBJ2-3, with a weak D call TRBD2 (6 bases). Per germline, CDR1 MNHEY and CDR2 SMNVEV (reference sequence). This CDR3 region has 14 residues. Between the trimmed V and J ends, which lost 3 bases and 4 bases, there was a span of 11 bases.

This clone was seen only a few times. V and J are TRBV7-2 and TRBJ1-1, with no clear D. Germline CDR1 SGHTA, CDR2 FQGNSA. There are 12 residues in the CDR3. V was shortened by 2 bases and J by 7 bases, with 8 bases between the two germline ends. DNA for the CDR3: TGTGCCAGCAGCTTACGCGACGGTGAAGCTTTCTTT. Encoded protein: CASSLRDGEAFF. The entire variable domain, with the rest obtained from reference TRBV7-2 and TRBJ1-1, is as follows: GAGVSQSPSNKVTEKGKDVELRCDPISGHTALYWYRQSLGQGLEFLIYFQGNSAPDKSGLPSDRFSAERTGGSVSTLTIQRTQQEDSAVYLCASSLRDGEAFFGQGTRLTVV.

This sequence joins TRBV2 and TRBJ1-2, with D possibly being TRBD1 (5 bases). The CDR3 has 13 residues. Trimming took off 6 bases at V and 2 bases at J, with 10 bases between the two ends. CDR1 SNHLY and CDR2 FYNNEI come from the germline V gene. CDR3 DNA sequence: TGTGCCAGCAGCTCGGACACAAACTATGGCTACACCTTC. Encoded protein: CASSSDTNYGYTF.

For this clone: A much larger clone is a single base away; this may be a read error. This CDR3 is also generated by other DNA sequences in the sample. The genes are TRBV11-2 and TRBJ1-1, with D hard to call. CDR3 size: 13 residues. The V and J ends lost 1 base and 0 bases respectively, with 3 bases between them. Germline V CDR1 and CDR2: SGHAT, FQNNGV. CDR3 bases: TGTGCCAGCAGCTTAGGGGTGAACACTGAAGCTTTCTTT. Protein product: CASSLGVNTEAFF.

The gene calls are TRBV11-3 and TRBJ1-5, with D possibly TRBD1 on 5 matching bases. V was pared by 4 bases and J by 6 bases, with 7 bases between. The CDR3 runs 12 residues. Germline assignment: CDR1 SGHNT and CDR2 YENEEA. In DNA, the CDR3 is TGTGCCAGCAGCTCCCAGGGTCAGCCCCAGCATTTT. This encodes CASSSQGQPQHF.

In DNA form, the CDR3 reads TGCGCCAGCAGTCAATCGAGGCGACAGGTTTTGGATAGAGATGGCTACACCTTC. It encodes CASSQSRRQVLDRDGYTF. The J gene is TRBJ1-2, the V gene TRBV23-1; D perhaps matches TRBD1 (6 bases). TRBV23-1 is an ORF, and what it does is uncertain. The ends were cut back, 0 bases at V and 6 bases at J, with 23 bases in the middle. This CDR3 comprises 18 residues.

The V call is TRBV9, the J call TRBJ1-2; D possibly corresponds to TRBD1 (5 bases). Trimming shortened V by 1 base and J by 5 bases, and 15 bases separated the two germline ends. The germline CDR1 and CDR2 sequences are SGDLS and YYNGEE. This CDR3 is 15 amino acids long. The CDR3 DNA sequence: TGTGCCAGCAGCGTATCTCAGGGTAACCGGTATGGCTACACCTTC. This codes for CASSVSQGNRYGYTF. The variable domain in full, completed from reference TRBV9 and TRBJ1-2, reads DSGVTQTPKHLITATGQRVTLRCSPRSGDLSVYWYQQSLDQGLQFLIQYYNGEERAKGNILERFSAQQFPDLHSELNLSSLELGDSALYFCASSVSQGNRYGYTFGSGTRLTVV.